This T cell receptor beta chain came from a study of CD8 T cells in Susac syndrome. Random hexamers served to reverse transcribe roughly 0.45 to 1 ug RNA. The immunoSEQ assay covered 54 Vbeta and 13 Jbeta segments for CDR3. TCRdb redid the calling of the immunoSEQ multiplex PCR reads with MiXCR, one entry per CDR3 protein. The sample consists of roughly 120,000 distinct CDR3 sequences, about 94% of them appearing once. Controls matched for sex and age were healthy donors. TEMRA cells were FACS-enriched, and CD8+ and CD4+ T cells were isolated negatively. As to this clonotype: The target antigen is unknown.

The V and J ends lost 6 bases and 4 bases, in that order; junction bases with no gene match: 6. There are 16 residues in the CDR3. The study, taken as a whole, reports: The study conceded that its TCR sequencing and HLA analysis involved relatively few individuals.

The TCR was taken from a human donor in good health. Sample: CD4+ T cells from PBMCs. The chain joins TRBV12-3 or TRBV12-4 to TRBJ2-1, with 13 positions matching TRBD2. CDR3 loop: CASSPEGLAGYNEQFF. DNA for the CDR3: TGTGCCAGCAGCCCCGAGGGACTAGCGGGGTACAATGAGCAGTTCTTC.